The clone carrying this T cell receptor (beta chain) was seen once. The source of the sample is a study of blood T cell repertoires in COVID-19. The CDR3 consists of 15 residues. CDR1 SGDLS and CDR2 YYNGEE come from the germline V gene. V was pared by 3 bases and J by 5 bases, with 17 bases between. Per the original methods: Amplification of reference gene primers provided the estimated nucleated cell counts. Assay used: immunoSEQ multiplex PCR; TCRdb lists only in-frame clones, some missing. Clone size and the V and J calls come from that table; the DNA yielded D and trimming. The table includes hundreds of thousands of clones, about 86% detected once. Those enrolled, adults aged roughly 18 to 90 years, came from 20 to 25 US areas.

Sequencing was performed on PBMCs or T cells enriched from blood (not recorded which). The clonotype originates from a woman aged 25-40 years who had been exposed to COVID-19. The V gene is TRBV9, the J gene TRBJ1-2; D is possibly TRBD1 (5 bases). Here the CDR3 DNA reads TGTGCCAGCAGCGCGTCCCTGACAGAGCAATATGGCTACACCTTC. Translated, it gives CASSASLTEQYGYTF. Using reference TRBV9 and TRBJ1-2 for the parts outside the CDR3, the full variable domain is DSGVTQTPKHLITATGQRVTLRCSPRSGDLSVYWYQQSLDQGLQFLIQYYNGEERAKGNILERFSAQQFPDLHSELNLSSLELGDSALYFCASSASLTEQYGYTFGSGTRLTVV.